A selection of T cell receptor beta chains follows, all from one sample in a study of T cell responses to AZD1222 COVID-19 vaccine. Profiling relied on immunoSEQ multiplex PCR, and the TCRdb table lists in-frame clones only, not all of them. This sample has just under 75,000 clones, with around three quarters found just once. Sequenced material: peripheral blood, taken 28 days after the second AZD1222 dose. The receptors were sampled from an adult who received the AZD1222 COVID-19 vaccine. Both conserved end residues are part of each CDR3. The order of the fields is D gene, clone size, V gene, J gene, CDR3 DNA, CDR3 protein. A D gene is named only where the DNA matches it firmly. Clone size is shown for a subset of rows, as once, few, many or a class of expanded clone.

NA,NA,TRBV3-1/TRBV3-2,TRBJ2-5,TGTGCCAGCAGCCAAGATCCCCCGCAGCACCAAGAGACCCAGTACTTC,CASSQDPPQHQETQYF
TRBD1,few,TRBV28,TRBJ2-3,TGTGCCTCTGATCTTGGACAGGGGACGGATACGCAGTATTTT,CASDLGQGTDTQYF
NA,NA,TRBV7-6,TRBJ2-1,TGTGCCAGCAGCTTGGGGCGGAGACCTTACAATGAGCAGTTCTTC,CASSLGRRPYNEQFF
TRBD1,NA,TRBV28,TRBJ1-1,TGTGCCAGCAGGGAACAGGGGCGACAGACTGAAGCTTTCTTT,CASREQGRQTEAFF
NA,NA,TRBV6-1,TRBJ2-5,TGTGCCAGCAGTGAAGCGCTTATTTTGGAGACCCAGTACTTC,CASSEALILETQYF
NA,NA,TRBV12-2,TRBJ2-1,TGTGCAAGTCGCTTAATCGGGGTAACCGACAGGCTCAATGAGCAGTTCTTC,CASRLIGVTDRLNEQFF
NA,NA,TRBV5-1,TRBJ2-2,TGCGCCAGCAGCTTCTCCACCGGGGAGCTGTTTTTT,CASSFSTGELFF
TRBD1,NA,TRBV6-5,TRBJ2-1,TGTGCCAGCACTAGGACAGGTCGCAATGAGCAGTTCTTC,CASTRTGRNEQFF
NA,NA,TRBV27,TRBJ1-1,TGTGCCAGCAGTCAACCCGGGGGGAACACTGAAGCTTTCTTT,CASSQPGGNTEAFF
TRBD2,NA,TRBV6-5,TRBJ2-5,TGTGCCAGCAGTTACTCAACGGGAGGGGTCGAGACCCAGTACTTC,CASSYSTGGVETQYF
NA,NA,TRBV28,TRBJ2-1,TGTGCCAGCAAAGAGCTGACAAAAAAAAACAATGAGCAGTTCTTC,CASKELTKKNNEQFF
TRBD2,NA,TRBV28,TRBJ2-1,TGTGCCAGCAGTTCTACTAGCGGGGAGGGCCTCAATGAGCAGTTCTTC,CASSSTSGEGLNEQFF
TRBD1,NA,TRBV11-2,TRBJ1-2,TGTGCCAGCAACGATTTGGACAGGGAATATGGCTACACCTTC,CASNDLDREYGYTF
TRBD1,NA,TRBV5-5,TRBJ1-6,TGTGCCAGCAGCCGGACAGGGGAGAATTCACCCCTCCACTTT,CASSRTGENSPLHF
TRBD2,NA,TRBV7-2,TRBJ2-1,TGTGCCAGCAGCTTAGTCCGACTAGCGGGAGGGCCCCTGTACAATGAGCAGTTCTTC,CASSLVRLAGGPLYNEQFF
TRBD1,NA,TRBV18,TRBJ2-7,TGTGCCAGCTCACTAAACCGGGACAGGGTCTCCTACGAGCAGTACTTC,CASSLNRDRVSYEQYF